This TCR beta chain was identified in a study of T-cell memory formation after mild COVID-19. Whole-study findings and limits: A subset of responding clones appeared in pre-infection memory, suggesting cross-reactive memory joined.

V lost 6 bases, J lost 7 bases, and 15 bases lay in between. This CDR3 region has 13 residues. The germline V gene encodes CDR1 DFQATT and CDR2 SNEGSKA (reference sequence). A word on this clonotype: Its cognate antigen is unknown.

cDNA libraries for TCR alpha and TCR beta, carrying sample barcodes and UMIs, came from 5'RACE with constant-segment primers. TCRdb processed the 5' RACE reads anew with MiXCR; each CDR3 protein has one entry. The sample lists about 170,000 distinct CDR3 sequences, under 15% occurring once. Input material: PBMCs or a T cell subset sorted from them (not recorded which). The rearrangement joins TRBV20-1 to TRBJ1-4; D is possibly TRBD1 (6 bases). This clonotype was sampled from a man aged 18-30 years who had mild COVID-19 (a few samples of this study predate the infection). Cell type and time point are not known. The CDR3 reads CSAEQGTGEKLFF. Here the CDR3 DNA reads TGCAGTGCCGAACAGGGTACTGGTGAAAAACTGTTTTTT.